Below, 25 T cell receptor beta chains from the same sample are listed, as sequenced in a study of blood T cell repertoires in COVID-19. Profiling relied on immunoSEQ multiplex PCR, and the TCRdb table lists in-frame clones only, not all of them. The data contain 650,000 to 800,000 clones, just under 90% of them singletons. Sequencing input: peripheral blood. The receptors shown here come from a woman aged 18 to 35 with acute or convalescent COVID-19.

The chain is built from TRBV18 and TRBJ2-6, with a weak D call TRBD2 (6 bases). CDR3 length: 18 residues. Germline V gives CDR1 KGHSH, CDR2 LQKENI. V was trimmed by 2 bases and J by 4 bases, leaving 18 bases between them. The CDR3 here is CASSPVKGGGSGANVLTF. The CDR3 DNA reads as TGTGCCAGCTCACCAGTAAAAGGTGGGGGGTCAGGGGCCAACGTCCTGACTTTC. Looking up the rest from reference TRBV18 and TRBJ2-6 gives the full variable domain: NAGVMQNPRHLVRRRGQEARLRCSPMKGHSHVYWYRQLPEEGLKFMVYLQKENIIDESGMPKERFSAEFPKEGPSILRIQQVVRGDSAAYFCASSPVKGGGSGANVLTFGAGSRLTVL.

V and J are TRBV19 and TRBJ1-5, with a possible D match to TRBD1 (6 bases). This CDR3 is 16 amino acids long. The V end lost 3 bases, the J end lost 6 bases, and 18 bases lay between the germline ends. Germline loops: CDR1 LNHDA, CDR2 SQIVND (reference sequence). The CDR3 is CASSISGWGGRQPQHF. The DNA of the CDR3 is TGTGCCAGTAGTATTTCAGGTTGGGGGGGGCGTCAGCCCCAGCATTTT.

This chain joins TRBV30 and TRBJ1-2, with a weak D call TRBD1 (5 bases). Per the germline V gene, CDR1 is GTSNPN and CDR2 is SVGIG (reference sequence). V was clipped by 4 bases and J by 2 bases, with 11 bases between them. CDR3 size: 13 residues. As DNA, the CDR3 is TGTGCCTGGAACTACCAGGGAAACTATGGCTACACCTTC. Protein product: CAWNYQGNYGYTF. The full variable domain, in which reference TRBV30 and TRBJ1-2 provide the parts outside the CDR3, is SQTIHQWPATLVQPVGSPLSLECTVEGTSNPNLYWYRQAAGRGLQLLFYSVGIGQISSEVPQNLSASRPQDRQFILSSKKLLLSDSGFYLCAWNYQGNYGYTFGSGTRLTVV.

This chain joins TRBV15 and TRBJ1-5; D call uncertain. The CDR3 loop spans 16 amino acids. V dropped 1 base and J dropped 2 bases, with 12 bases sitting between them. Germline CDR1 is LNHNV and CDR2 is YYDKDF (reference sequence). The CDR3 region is CATSRVRGYGNQPQHF. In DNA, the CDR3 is TGTGCCACCAGCAGAGTAAGAGGTTATGGCAATCAGCCCCAGCATTTT.

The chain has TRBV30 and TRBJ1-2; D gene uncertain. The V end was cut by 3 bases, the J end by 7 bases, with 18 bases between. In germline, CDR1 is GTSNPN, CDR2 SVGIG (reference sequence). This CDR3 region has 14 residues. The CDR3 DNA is TGTGCCTGGAGCCACTGGGGAGGGATTACTGGCTACACCTTC. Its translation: CAWSHWGGITGYTF.

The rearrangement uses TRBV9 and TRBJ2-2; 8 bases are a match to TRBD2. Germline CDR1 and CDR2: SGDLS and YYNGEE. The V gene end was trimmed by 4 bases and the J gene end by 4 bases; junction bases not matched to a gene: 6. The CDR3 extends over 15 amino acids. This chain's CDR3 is CASSPPAGGTGELFF. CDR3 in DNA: TGTGCCAGCAGCCCCCCGGCGGGGGGCACCGGGGAGCTGTTTTTT.

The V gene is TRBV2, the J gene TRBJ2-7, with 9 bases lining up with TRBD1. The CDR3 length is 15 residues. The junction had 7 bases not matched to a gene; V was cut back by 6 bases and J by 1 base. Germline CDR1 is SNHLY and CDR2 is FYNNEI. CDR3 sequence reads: CASSPDRGFSYEQYF. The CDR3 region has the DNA TGTGCCAGCAGCCCAGACAGGGGGTTTTCCTACGAGCAGTACTTC.

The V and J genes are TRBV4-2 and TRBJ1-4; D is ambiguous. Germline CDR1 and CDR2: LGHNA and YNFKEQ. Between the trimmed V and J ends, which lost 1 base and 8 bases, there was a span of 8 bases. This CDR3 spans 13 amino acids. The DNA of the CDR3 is TGTGCCAGCAGCCAAGGCCCCGGGGAAAAACTGTTTTTT. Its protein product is CASSQGPGEKLFF.

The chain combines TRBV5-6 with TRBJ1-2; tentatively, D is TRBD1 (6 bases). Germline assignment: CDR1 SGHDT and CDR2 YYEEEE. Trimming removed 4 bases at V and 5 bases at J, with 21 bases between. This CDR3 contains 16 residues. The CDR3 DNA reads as TGTGCCAGCAGCGCCTCACAGGGTCGGAGGAATTATGGCTACACCTTC. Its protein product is CASSASQGRRNYGYTF.

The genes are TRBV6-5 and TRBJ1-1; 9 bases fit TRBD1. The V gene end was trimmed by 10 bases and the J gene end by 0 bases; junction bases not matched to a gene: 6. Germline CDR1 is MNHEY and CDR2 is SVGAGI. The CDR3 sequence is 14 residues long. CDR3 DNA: TGTGCCACCAGGACAGGGGACATGAACACTGAAGCTTTCTTT. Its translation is CATRTGDMNTEAFF.

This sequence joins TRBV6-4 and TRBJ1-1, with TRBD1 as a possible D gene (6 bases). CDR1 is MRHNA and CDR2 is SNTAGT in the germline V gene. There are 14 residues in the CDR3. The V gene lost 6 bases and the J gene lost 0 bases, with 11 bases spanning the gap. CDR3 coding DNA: TGTGCCAGCAGCCCACAGGGCATGAACACTGAAGCTTTCTTT. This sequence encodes CASSPQGMNTEAFF.

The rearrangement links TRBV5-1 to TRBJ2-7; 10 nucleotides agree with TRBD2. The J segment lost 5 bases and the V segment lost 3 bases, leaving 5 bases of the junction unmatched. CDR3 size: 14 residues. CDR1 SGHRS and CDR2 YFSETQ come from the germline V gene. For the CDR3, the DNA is TGCGCCAGCAGCTCGGGACTAGCGACCCACGAGCAGTACTTC. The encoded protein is CASSSGLATHEQYF.

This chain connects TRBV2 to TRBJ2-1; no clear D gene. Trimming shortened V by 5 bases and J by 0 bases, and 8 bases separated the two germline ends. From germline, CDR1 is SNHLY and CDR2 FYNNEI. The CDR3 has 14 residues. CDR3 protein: CASSLDPSYNEQFF. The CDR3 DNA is TGTGCCAGCAGTCTAGATCCCTCCTACAATGAGCAGTTCTTC. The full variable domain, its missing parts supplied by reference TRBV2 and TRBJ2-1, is EPEVTQTPSHQVTQMGQEVILRCVPISNHLYFYWYRQILGQKVEFLVSFYNNEISEKSEIFDDQFSVERPDGSNFTLKIRSTKLEDSAMYFCASSLDPSYNEQFFGPGTRLTVL.

CDR3 DNA: TGTGCCAGCAGCCCCACCCGGACAGGGCGCGGTGACACTGAAGCTTTCTTT. Protein product: CASSPTRTGRGDTEAFF. V gene TRBV7-6 combines with J gene TRBJ1-1, with 8 bases fitting TRBD1. The length of the CDR3 is 17 residues. V dropped 5 bases and J dropped 3; count of bases not matched to a gene: 14. Germline values: CDR1 SGHVS, CDR2 FNYEAQ. The variable domain in full, completed from reference TRBV7-6 and TRBJ1-1, reads GAGVSQSPRYKVTKRGQDVALRCDPISGHVSLYWYRQALGQGPEFLTYFNYEAQQDKSGLPNDRFSAERPEGSISTLTIQRTEQRDSAMYRCASSPTRTGRGDTEAFFGQGTRLTVV.

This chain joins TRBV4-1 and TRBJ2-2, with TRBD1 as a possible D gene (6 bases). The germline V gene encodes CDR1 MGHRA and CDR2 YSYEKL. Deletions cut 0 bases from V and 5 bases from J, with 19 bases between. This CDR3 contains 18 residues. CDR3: CASSQDPNRVRSTGELFF. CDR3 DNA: TGCGCCAGCAGCCAAGACCCAAACAGGGTCCGGAGTACCGGGGAGCTGTTTTTT.

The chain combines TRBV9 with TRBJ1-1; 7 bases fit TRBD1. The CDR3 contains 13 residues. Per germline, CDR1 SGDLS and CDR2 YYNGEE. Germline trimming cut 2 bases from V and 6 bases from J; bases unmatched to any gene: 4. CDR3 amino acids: CASSVSGGPEAFF. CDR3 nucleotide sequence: TGTGCCAGCAGCGTCTCAGGGGGTCCTGAAGCTTTCTTT.

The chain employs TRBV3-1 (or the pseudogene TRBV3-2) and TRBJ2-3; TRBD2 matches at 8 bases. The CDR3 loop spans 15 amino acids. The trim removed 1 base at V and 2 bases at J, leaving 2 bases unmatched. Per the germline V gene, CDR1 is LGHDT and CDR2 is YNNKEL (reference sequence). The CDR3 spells CASSQGGLATDTQYF. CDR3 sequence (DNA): TGTGCCAGCAGCCAAGGAGGACTAGCCACAGATACGCAGTATTTT.

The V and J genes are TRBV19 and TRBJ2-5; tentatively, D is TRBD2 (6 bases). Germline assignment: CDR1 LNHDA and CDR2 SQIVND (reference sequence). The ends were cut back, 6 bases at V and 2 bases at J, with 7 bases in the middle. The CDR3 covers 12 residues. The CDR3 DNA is TGTGCCAGTAGGGAGGGGCAAGAGACCCAGTACTTC. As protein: CASREGQETQYF.

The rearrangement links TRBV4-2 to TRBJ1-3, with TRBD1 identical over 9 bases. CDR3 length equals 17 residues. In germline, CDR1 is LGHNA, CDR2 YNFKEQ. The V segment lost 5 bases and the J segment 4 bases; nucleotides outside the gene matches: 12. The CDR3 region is CASSFTSGTGSGNTIYF. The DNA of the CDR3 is TGTGCCAGCAGCTTCACTTCCGGGACAGGGTCCGGAAACACCATATATTTT.

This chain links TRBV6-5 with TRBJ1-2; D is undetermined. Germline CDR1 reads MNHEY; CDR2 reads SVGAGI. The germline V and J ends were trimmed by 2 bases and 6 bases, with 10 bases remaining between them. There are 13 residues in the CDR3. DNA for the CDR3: TGTGCCAGCAGTTACCTCCCGACAAATGGCTACACCTTC. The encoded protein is CASSYLPTNGYTF.

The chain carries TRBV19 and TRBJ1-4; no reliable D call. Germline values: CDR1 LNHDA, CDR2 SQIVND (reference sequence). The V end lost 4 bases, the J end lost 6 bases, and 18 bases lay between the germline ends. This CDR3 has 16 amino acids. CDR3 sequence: CASSTRWLRGDEKLFF. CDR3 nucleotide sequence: TGTGCCAGTAGTACGCGATGGTTGAGAGGAGATGAAAAACTGTTTTTT.

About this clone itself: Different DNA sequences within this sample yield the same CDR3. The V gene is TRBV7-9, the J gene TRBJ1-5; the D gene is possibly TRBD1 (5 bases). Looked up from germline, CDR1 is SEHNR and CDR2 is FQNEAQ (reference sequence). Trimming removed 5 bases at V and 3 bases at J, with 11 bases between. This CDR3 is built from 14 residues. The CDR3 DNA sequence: TGTGCCAGCAGCCAGACGGGGGACAATCAGCCCCAGCATTTT. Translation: CASSQTGDNQPQHF.

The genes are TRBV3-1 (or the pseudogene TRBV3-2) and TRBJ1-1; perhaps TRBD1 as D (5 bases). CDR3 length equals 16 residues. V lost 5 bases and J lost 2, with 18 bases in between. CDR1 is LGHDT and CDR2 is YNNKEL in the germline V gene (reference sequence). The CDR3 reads CASSVKATVVNTEAFF. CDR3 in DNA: TGTGCCAGCAGCGTAAAGGCGACAGTTGTAAACACTGAAGCTTTCTTT.

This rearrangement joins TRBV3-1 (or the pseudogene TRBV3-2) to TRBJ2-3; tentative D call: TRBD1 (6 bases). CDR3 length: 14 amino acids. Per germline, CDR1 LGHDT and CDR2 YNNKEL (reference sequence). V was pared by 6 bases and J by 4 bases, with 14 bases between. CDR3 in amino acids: CASSLIPGADTQYF. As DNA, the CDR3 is TGTGCCAGCAGTCTTATACCAGGGGCAGATACGCAGTATTTT.

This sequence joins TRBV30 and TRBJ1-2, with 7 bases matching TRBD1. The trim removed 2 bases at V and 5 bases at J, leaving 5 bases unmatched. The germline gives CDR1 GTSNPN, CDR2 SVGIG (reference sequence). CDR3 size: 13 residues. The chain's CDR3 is CAWSRDREYGYTF. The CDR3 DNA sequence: TGTGCCTGGAGTCGAGACAGGGAATATGGCTACACCTTC. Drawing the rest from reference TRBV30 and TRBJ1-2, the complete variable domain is SQTIHQWPATLVQPVGSPLSLECTVEGTSNPNLYWYRQAAGRGLQLLFYSVGIGQISSEVPQNLSASRPQDRQFILSSKKLLLSDSGFYLCAWSRDREYGYTFGSGTRLTVV.